The T cell receptor beta chain described here comes from a study of T cell responses to AZD1222 COVID-19 vaccine. Study-wide results and limits: The repertoires were collected only after the peak T cell response. Recipients of AZD1222 seropositive at baseline numbered only 5 or 6.

This CDR3 is built from 15 residues. In germline, CDR1 is SGHRS, CDR2 YFSETQ. V lost 2 bases and J lost 1, with 9 bases in between. Only in-frame clones appear in the TCRdb table, and some are missing; sequencing was by immunoSEQ multiplex PCR. The table has over 110,000 clones, under 95% seen once. Remarks on this clone: Its specificity is not known.

The origin of this receptor is an adult in good health. The chain couples TRBV5-1 to TRBJ2-2; no clear D. This specimen was peripheral blood, taken on day 0 of AZD1222 vaccination. The CDR3 loop reads CASSLQQLNTGELFF. The CDR3, as DNA: TGCGCCAGCAGCTTACAACAGCTGAACACCGGGGAGCTGTTTTTT.